A few counts support the clone carrying this TCR beta chain. The use of genomic DNA as template underpinned the TCR beta VDJ and CDR3 profiling. TCRdb independently ran MiXCR on the reads; one entry per CDR3 protein. The sample comprises 150,000 to 200,000 distinct CDR3 sequences, around 50% of which are singletons, and roughly 13% rests with the top ten. All patients picked for sequencing had shown, by flow cytometry, an expansion of CD8+CD57+ cells. Patients were untreated when blood was sampled. This specimen comes from a study of CD8+CD57+ T cells in acquired aplastic anemia. The overall study: Sorted CD4+ and CD8+ cells yielded around 3.2 ug of DNA on average.

The TCR comes from a human donor with aplastic anemia. The sample comprised sorted CD4+, CD8+, or CD8+CD57+ T cells (not recorded which) from PBMCs.

CDR3 sequence (DNA): TGTGCCAGCAGATTCGGCAACCAAGAGACCCAGTACTTC. It codes for CASRFGNQETQYF. The V and J genes are TRBV7-9 and TRBJ2-5; D unresolved. Per germline, CDR1 SEHNR and CDR2 FQNEAQ (reference sequence). The CDR3 sequence is 13 residues long. Trimming cost V 6 bases and J 0 bases, with 8 bases left between them.